This T cell receptor beta chain was observed in a study of Graves' ophthalmopathy and Graves' hyperthyroidism. Other autoimmune disease, uncontrolled infection, pregnancy and lactation led to exclusion. The sequenced template was RNA, covering the TCR beta CDR3 region. HTBI-primed first-round RT-PCR preceded second-round multiplex PCR. In TCRdb, the multiplex PCR reads were re-called with MiXCR into one record per CDR3 protein. This sample carries approximately 330,000 distinct CDR3 sequences, under 20% of them seen once, and the ten largest clones take more than 9%. General observations from the study: With approximately 88% sensitivity and less than 83% specificity, a 13-signature model separated ophthalmopathy from stable hyperthyroidism. Blood repertoires reportedly contained most expanded thyroid clonotypes above 0.001 frequency.

The sample holds many counts of this clonotype. The antigen remains undetermined. Source material: peripheral blood. The TCR originated in an adult man with Graves' ophthalmopathy.

CDR3 coding DNA: TGTGCCAGCAGCTTAGGACGATTCCTGTCTTCAACAGGAGAACTTTATGGCTACACCTTC. The encoded protein is CASSLGRFLSSTGELYGYTF. The chain couples TRBV11-3 to TRBJ1-2; a weak D match, TRBD1 (5 bases). This CDR3 comprises 20 residues. V was cut by 1 base and J by 5 bases, with 29 bases left in between. Germline V gene data show CDR1 as SGHNT and CDR2 as YENEEA.